Following are 25 T cell receptor beta chains from one sample sequenced in a study of blood T cell repertoires in COVID-19. TCRdb's table, derived via immunoSEQ multiplex PCR, lists solely in-frame clones and lacks some. In the table there are about 250,000 clones, approximately 82% of which are singletons. Source material: peripheral blood. All receptors come from a man aged 80 or over with acute or convalescent COVID-19.

J is TRBJ2-3 and V is TRBV7-3, with D uncertain. Per germline, CDR1 SGHTA and CDR2 FQGTGA. This CDR3 region has 13 residues. The ends were cut back, 3 bases at V and 6 bases at J, with 10 bases in the middle. CDR3 amino acids: CASSFILSDTQYF. CDR3 DNA sequence: TGTGCCAGCAGCTTCATCCTAAGCGATACGCAGTATTTT. Full variable domain (missing parts from reference TRBV7-3 and TRBJ2-3): GAGVSQTPSNKVTEKGKYVELRCDPISGHTALYWYRQSLGQGPEFLIYFQGTGAADDSGLPNDRFFAVRPEGSVSTLKIQRTERGDSAVYLCASSFILSDTQYFGPGTRLTVL.

The CDR3 nucleotides read TGCGCCAGCAGCTTGGGGAACAGCAAACAAGAGACCCAGTACTTC. Translating gives CASSLGNSKQETQYF. The chain links TRBV5-1 to TRBJ2-5, with unresolved D. Trimming removed 0 bases from V and 2 bases from J, with 11 bases in between. The germline V gene encodes CDR1 SGHRS and CDR2 YFSETQ. This CDR3 comprises 15 residues.

The chain has TRBV5-1 and TRBJ2-1, with 8 nucleotides matching TRBD1. The CDR3 is 13 amino acids. V trimming: 4 bases; J trimming: 9 bases; junction bases outside the gene matches: 6. Germline values: CDR1 SGHRS, CDR2 YFSETQ. This CDR3 is CASSKDRGTEQFF. The CDR3 DNA reads TGCGCCAGCAGCAAAGACAGGGGCACTGAGCAGTTCTTC. Complete variable domain (other parts from reference TRBV5-1 and TRBJ2-1): KAGVTQTPRYLIKTRGQQVTLSCSPISGHRSVSWYQQTPGQGLQFLFEYFSETQRNKGNFPGRFSGRQFSNSRSEMNVSTLELGDSALYLCASSKDRGTEQFFGPGTRLTVL.

The chain carries TRBV6-5 and TRBJ1-6, with 7 nucleotides matching TRBD1. This CDR3 region has 15 residues. Unmatched junction bases numbered 6, after V lost 6 bases and J lost 4 bases. Germline values: CDR1 MNHEY, CDR2 SVGAGI. The CDR3, as DNA: TGTGCCAGCAGGTATCCGGGACAGTATAATTCACCCCTCCACTTT. Translation: CASRYPGQYNSPLHF.

The chain couples TRBV6-1 to TRBJ2-7, with 10 bases aligning to TRBD2. CDR3 size: 14 residues. Looked up from germline, CDR1 is MNHNS and CDR2 is SASEGT. Germline trimming cut 3 bases from V and 6 bases from J; bases unmatched to any gene: 5. CDR3 sequence: CASSESGRASEQYF. In DNA, the CDR3 is TGTGCCAGCAGTGAGAGCGGGAGGGCCTCCGAGCAGTACTTC.

The chain uses TRBV5-1 and TRBJ2-1, with 11 bases matching TRBD2. CDR3 length equals 15 residues. CDR1 and CDR2 (germline): SGHRS, YFSETQ. V was pared by 6 bases and J by 5 bases, with 7 bases of the junction left unmatched. CDR3 in amino acids: CASTRGTSGDNEQFF. CDR3 nucleotide sequence: TGCGCCAGCACCCGCGGGACTAGCGGCGACAATGAGCAGTTCTTC. Complete variable domain (other parts from reference TRBV5-1 and TRBJ2-1): KAGVTQTPRYLIKTRGQQVTLSCSPISGHRSVSWYQQTPGQGLQFLFEYFSETQRNKGNFPGRFSGRQFSNSRSEMNVSTLELGDSALYLCASTRGTSGDNEQFFGPGTRLTVL.

The chain employs TRBV19 and TRBJ1-6, with 7 positions matching TRBD1. CDR1 is LNHDA and CDR2 is SQIVND in the germline V gene (reference sequence). The CDR3 length is 18 residues. J was trimmed by 7 bases and V by 7 bases; bases with no gene match: 19. The CDR3, as DNA: TGTGCCAGTAAATTTCTTGTGCTTGGGGGACAGCAGAATTCACCCCTCCACTTT. It encodes CASKFLVLGGQQNSPLHF.

This rearrangement joins TRBV5-1 to TRBJ1-1; 7 bases map to TRBD1. The V gene's germline CDR1 is SGHRS and CDR2 YFSETQ. The CDR3 covers 15 residues. Unmatched junction bases numbered 8, after V lost 4 bases and J lost 2 bases. CDR3 in amino acids: CASSPSGQANTEAFF. The CDR3 DNA follows: TGCGCCAGCAGCCCCAGCGGACAGGCTAACACTGAAGCTTTCTTT.

This sequence joins TRBV5-6 and TRBJ2-5, with 10 bases that match TRBD2. V dropped 1 base and J dropped 6; count of bases not matched to a gene: 6. The CDR3 has 15 amino acids. Germline V gives CDR1 SGHDT, CDR2 YYEEEE. The CDR3 region has the DNA TGTGCCAGCAGCTTGCTAGCGGGAGAAAAAAAGACCCAGTACTTC. Translation gives CASSLLAGEKKTQYF.

The V and J genes are TRBV7-9 and TRBJ2-2; tentatively, D is TRBD2 (6 bases). The CDR3 spans 16 residues. Germline V gives CDR1 SEHNR, CDR2 FQNEAQ (reference sequence). Trimming took 3 bases from V and 4 from J, leaving 15 bases between them. The CDR3, as DNA: TGTGCCAGCAGCTTTGGTAATGGACTAAGCACCGGGGAGCTGTTTTTT. Its protein product is CASSFGNGLSTGELFF.

The chain carries TRBV7-2 and TRBJ1-1; D call uncertain. The V gene lost 3 bases and the J gene lost 4 bases, with 6 bases spanning the gap. The CDR3 is 12 amino acids. Germline lookup yields CDR1 SGHTA and CDR2 FQGNSA. In DNA form, the CDR3 reads TGTGCCAGCAGCTTCTCGGGCACTGAAGCTTTCTTT. Protein sequence: CASSFSGTEAFF. Full variable domain (remainder filled in from reference TRBV7-2 and TRBJ1-1): GAGVSQSPSNKVTEKGKDVELRCDPISGHTALYWYRQSLGQGLEFLIYFQGNSAPDKSGLPSDRFSAERTGGSVSTLTIQRTQQEDSAVYLCASSFSGTEAFFGQGTRLTVV.

The rearrangement uses TRBV19 and TRBJ2-5, with 8 bases that match TRBD1. Trimming took 6 bases from V and 1 from J; bases not matched to a gene: 10. Germline-derived CDR1 and CDR2 are LNHDA and SQIVND (reference sequence). The CDR3 consists of 16 residues. The CDR3 loop is CASSVHQTGGQETQYF. CDR3 in DNA: TGTGCCAGTAGCGTGCACCAAACAGGGGGCCAAGAGACCCAGTACTTC.

This clone was picked up one time. This chain uses TRBV9 with TRBJ2-1; D uncertain. The V gene lost 0 bases and the J gene lost 5 bases, with 15 bases spanning the gap. The CDR3 spans 16 residues. The germline gives CDR1 SGDLS, CDR2 YYNGEE. The CDR3 is CASSVDFGYGHNEQFF. CDR3 nucleotide sequence: TGTGCCAGCAGCGTAGATTTCGGGTACGGCCACAATGAGCAGTTCTTC.

The V call is TRBV18, the J call TRBJ1-4; TRBD1 is a possible D gene (5 bases). CDR3 length: 14 amino acids. Trimming took off 6 bases at V and 5 bases at J, with 13 bases between the two ends. The germline V gene encodes CDR1 KGHSH and CDR2 LQKENI. The CDR3 DNA is TGTGCCAGCTCCCTGGGCAGGGCAAATGAAAAACTGTTTTTT. It yields the protein CASSLGRANEKLFF.

The V call is TRBV7-8, the J call TRBJ1-1; D perhaps matches TRBD1 (6 bases). CDR1 SGHVS and CDR2 FQNEAQ come from the germline V gene. The V gene lost 1 base and the J gene lost 11 bases, with 11 bases spanning the gap. The CDR3 loop spans 12 amino acids. This CDR3 reads CASSLGGGSAFF. CDR3 nucleotides: TGTGCCAGCAGCTTAGGAGGGGGTTCGGCTTTCTTT.

The rearrangement joins TRBV6-1 to TRBJ2-7, with D hard to call. Germline values: CDR1 MNHNS, CDR2 SASEGT. The CDR3 is made up of 13 amino acids. Trimming took off 2 bases at V and 1 base at J, with 6 bases between the two ends. The CDR3 protein is CASSEHRSYEQYF. CDR3 coding DNA: TGTGCCAGCAGTGAACACAGATCCTACGAGCAGTACTTC.

The rearrangement joins TRBV5-8 to TRBJ1-4; 11 positions agree with TRBD1. V lost 3 bases and J lost 0; bases outside the gene matches: 4. The CDR3 sequence is 17 residues long. CDR1 and CDR2 (germline): SGHTS, YDEGEE. The CDR3 loop reads CASSWTGGVATNEKLFF. CDR3 coding DNA: TGTGCCAGCAGCTGGACAGGGGGCGTTGCAACTAATGAAAAACTGTTTTTT.

The chain combines TRBV27 with TRBJ2-7, with 7 nucleotides matching TRBD1. The CDR3 loop spans 15 amino acids. The germline V gene encodes CDR1 MNHEY and CDR2 SMNVEV (reference sequence). The V gene end was trimmed by 6 bases and the J gene end by 4 bases; junction bases not matched to a gene: 12. The CDR3 DNA reads TGTGCCAGCAGACCCCGGACAGGCGGGTCATACGAGCAGTACTTC. Protein sequence: CASRPRTGGSYEQYF.

This clone appeared a single time. The chain has TRBV6-5 and TRBJ2-7, with unresolved D. The CDR3 has 15 residues. Germline assignment: CDR1 MNHEY and CDR2 SVGAGI. With 3 bases removed from V and 0 bases from J, the gap between germline ends came to 12 bases. CDR3 region: CASSYLLGYSYEQYF. The CDR3 coding sequence is TGTGCCAGCAGTTATCTCCTCGGGTACTCCTACGAGCAGTACTTC.

The genes are TRBV5-1 and TRBJ2-1, with TRBD1 identical over 9 bases. V trimming: 0 bases; J trimming: 2 bases; junction bases outside the gene matches: 3. CDR3 length: 16 residues. Germline V gives CDR1 SGHRS, CDR2 YFSETQ. CDR3 in amino acids: CASSLVGTGTYNEQFF. The CDR3 region has the DNA TGCGCCAGCAGCTTGGTTGGGACAGGGACCTACAATGAGCAGTTCTTC. Together with reference TRBV5-1 and TRBJ2-1, the CDR3 gives the full variable domain: KAGVTQTPRYLIKTRGQQVTLSCSPISGHRSVSWYQQTPGQGLQFLFEYFSETQRNKGNFPGRFSGRQFSNSRSEMNVSTLELGDSALYLCASSLVGTGTYNEQFFGPGTRLTVL.

As for this clone: Other nucleotide sequences in the sample specify the same CDR3. The chain is built from TRBV5-5 and TRBJ1-1; no firm D call. CDR3 length: 14 residues. The V gene's germline CDR1 is SGHKS and CDR2 YYEKEE (reference sequence). V dropped 0 bases and J dropped 0 bases, with 6 bases sitting between them. CDR3 DNA sequence: TGTGCCAGCAGCTTGGGGCAGGTGAACACTGAAGCTTTCTTT. Its translation: CASSLGQVNTEAFF.

The table lists this clone with a few counts. This chain joins TRBV5-1 and TRBJ2-2; 7 bases are a match to TRBD1. The CDR3 consists of 15 residues. Trimming removed 3 bases from V and 6 bases from J; junction bases left unmatched: 8. Germline V gene lookup returns CDR1 SGHRS and CDR2 YFSETQ. The CDR3 is CASSSDRVGAGELFF. CDR3 nucleotides: TGCGCCAGCAGCTCCGACAGGGTCGGGGCCGGGGAGCTGTTTTTT.

A few counts support this clone. The chain links TRBV7-2 to TRBJ1-2; 9 positions match TRBD1. After removal of 2 bases from V and 4 bases from J, the junction contained 5 bases not matched to a gene. The CDR3 covers 15 residues. Germline V gives CDR1 SGHTA, CDR2 FQGNSA. CDR3 nucleotides: TGTGCCAGCAGCTTAATGGGACAGGGCTCCTATGGCTACACCTTC. It specifies CASSLMGQGSYGYTF. The full variable domain, in which reference TRBV7-2 and TRBJ1-2 provide the parts outside the CDR3, is GAGVSQSPSNKVTEKGKDVELRCDPISGHTALYWYRQSLGQGLEFLIYFQGNSAPDKSGLPSDRFSAERTGGSVSTLTIQRTQQEDSAVYLCASSLMGQGSYGYTFGSGTRLTVV.

This chain joins TRBV7-9 and TRBJ2-3; tentative D call: TRBD1 (6 bases). The germline V and J ends were trimmed by 1 base and 3 bases, with 11 bases remaining between them. The length of the CDR3 is 15 residues. Germline assignment: CDR1 SEHNR and CDR2 FQNEAQ (reference sequence). CDR3 nucleotides: TGTGCCAGCAGCTTAGAGGGCAGGGGAACAGATACGCAGTATTTT. Translated, it gives CASSLEGRGTDTQYF.

This chain connects TRBV4-1 to TRBJ2-7, with D possibly being TRBD2 (5 bases). From germline, CDR1 is MGHRA and CDR2 YSYEKL. This CDR3 spans 16 amino acids. With 0 bases removed from V and 4 bases from J, the gap between germline ends came to 16 bases. The CDR3 region has the DNA TGCGCCAGCAGCCAAGATCCTAGCTTCTTGGGATACGAGCAGTACTTC. It yields the protein CASSQDPSFLGYEQYF.